A single T cell receptor (beta chain) is shown here with its context. Its antigen is as yet unknown. Other DNA sequences of this sample code for an identical CDR3. PCR amplification relied on 60 Vbeta primers (plus 13 Jbeta primers). In the original analysis: It was a later analysis that counted tens of millions of unique TCR beta chains, of which roughly 11 million were shared. The protocol was immunoSEQ multiplex PCR, while the TCRdb copy is restricted to in-frame clones and leaves out a portion. The V and J calls and clone size are taken from that table; D and trimming were inferred from the DNA. The sample includes tens of thousands of clones, approximately 77% of them seen just once. Germline V gene sequence: CDR1 WSHSY, CDR2 SAAADI. The CDR3 extends over 14 amino acids. The V and J ends lost 8 bases and 4 bases, in that order; junction bases with no gene match: 10. The data were taken from a study of cytomegalovirus exposure and HLA in healthy donors.

Findings and limits, study-wide: Later analysis associated a missense DCLRE1C variant with TCR beta V- and J-gene trimming. Among immune exposure information, only CMV serostatus was available. Highly shared variants forming one cluster were likely a sequencing artifact.

Sequences were obtained from PBMCs. The sequence was collected from a young man in good health and CMV-seronegative. The chain recombines TRBV10-2 with TRBJ2-5; TRBD1 matches 7 bases. The CDR3 here is CASGTGDGVETQYF. DNA for the CDR3: TGCGCCAGCGGAACAGGGGACGGGGTAGAGACCCAGTACTTC.